This TCR beta chain derives from a study of blood T cells in healthy people across ages (dated by TCRdb to between 2014 and 2017). The study in broad terms: Template switching captured roughly one uniquely barcoded TCR beta cDNA molecule per two T cells in model experiments. Age-related changes in TCR beta repertoire diversity were measured in the study by deep sequencing normalized with unique cDNA molecular identifiers. The donors were split into four age groups: young (average 16 years), middle-aged (roughly 39), aged (62) and long-lived (over 75). Using the same blood draw, the study looked at two additional independent replicas of 1 million unique cDNA reads for two donors, one aged 18 to 30 and the other aged 80 or older. To avoid experimental bias, donors of different ages were spread randomly across the sequencing lanes. The investigation overall reported the following: Compared with the aged group, more naive CD4+ T cells, fewer expanded clones and increased TCR diversity were shown by the long-lived group, suggesting age selection. As age increased, observed TCR beta diversity per million T cells dropped in a roughly linear way, and a significant reduction was already evident by age 40. A strong correlation was found between observed TCR beta diversity and the percentage of naive T cells measured by flow cytometry. Because profiling used bulk unsorted PBMCs, naive and antigen-experienced compartments could not be compared conclusively. Donor CMV infection status was unknown, potentially confounding age-related changes in expanded clonotypes. Estimates of total diversity from one million sequenced T cells were regarded as lower bounds and underestimates.

Systemically healthy Caucasian individuals from Russia, over 30 in total and aged about 6 to 100 years, were included as donors. Roughly 9 milliliters of peripheral blood were drawn from each donor into EDTA-treated Vacutainer tubes. Ficoll-Paque density-gradient centrifugation was used to isolate PBMCs, with at least 7 million per sample. Trizol reagent was used to extract total RNA from the PBMCs, yielding at least 6 micrograms per sample. For every donor, an aliquot of PBMCs went through flow cytometry to measure the percentages of naive CD45RAhigh/CD27high T cells. The library was generated by 5' RACE. The second PCR ran for about 7 to 11 cycles and used a J-beta primer mix along with a sample-barcoded 5' primer. A template-switch 5' adaptor carrying 12 random nucleotides introduced a unique molecular identifier onto each TCR beta cDNA molecule. At least 2.5 million CDR3-containing paired-end reads were obtained from each sample. First-strand cDNA was synthesized from all RNA with the Mint cDNA synthesis kit, primed by a TRBC-specific oligonucleotide. All cDNA was treated with uracil-DNA glycosylase and then went through a first 18-cycle PCR with the universal primers M1SS and BC2_uni_R. The paper's data handling went like this. Each sample was normalized by randomly selecting 1 million high-quality reads, each carrying a distinct molecular identifier. Instead of being binned into consensus sequences, reads with shared molecular identifiers were discarded. MiTCR, run with a Q25 quality threshold and the strictest error-elimination algorithm, handled CDR3 identification, clonotype clustering and error correction. A nonparametric unseen species model with Euler transformation was used to estimate lower-bound total TCR beta diversity. TCRdb reran the public reads through fastp at Q25 and MiXCR, keeping productive beta chains. Entries that share a CDR3 protein sequence are merged under the most common genes and DNA. The V and J calls reflect TCRdb's pipeline rather than the authors' work. Present in this sample are fewer than 2,000,000 distinct CDR3 sequences, around 42% of which were seen just once. The ten largest clones add up to around 23% of the sample.

CDR1 and CDR2 are read off the germline V gene as SQVTM and ANQGSEA. Inclusive of the bounding cysteine and phenylalanine, the CDR3 is 12 residues long. The sequence is cut down to CDR3 DNA, 36 bases in frame from base 1. V is shortened by 2 bases, J by 4 bases, and the region joining them spans 8 bases. In the case of this clonotype: The clone's antigen remains unknown. The input lacks base qualities; no much larger clone sits a single base away.

Recombination linked TRBV29-1 to TRBJ1-1, with no confident D gene call. Specimen: blood. The clonotype comes from a human donor in good health. The DNA reads TGCAGCGTTGAAATCCCCGTCACTGAAGCTTTCTTT. Its coded protein is CSVEIPVTEAFF. When the CDR3 is completed using the reference TRBV29-1 and TRBJ1-1 genes on either side, the full variable domain is SAVISQKPSRDICQRGTSLTIQCQVDSQVTMMFWYRQQPGQSLTLIATANQGSEATYESGFVIDKFPISRPNLTFSTLTVSNMSPEDSSIYLCSVEIPVTEAFFGQGTRLTVV.